These 17 T cell receptor beta chains originate from one sample sequenced in a study of T cells in Graves' hyperthyroidism and ophthalmopathy. Amplification targeted TCR beta CDR3 regions from RNA transcripts. The HTBI set primed first-round TCR CDR3 RT-PCR. MiXCR, applied by TCRdb to the multiplex PCR reads, yields one record per CDR3 protein. The sample lists around 690,000 distinct CDR3 sequences, roughly a sixth occurring once. Sequenced: blood. These receptors were collected from a man aged 50 or older with Graves' hyperthyroidism.

This clonotype was recorded many times. The CDR3 nucleotides read TGCAGTGCTAGAGTCTCGGGGGTAGCGGGAGGGTATGAGCAGTTCTTC. Encoded protein: CSARVSGVAGGYEQFF. This chain links TRBV20-1 with TRBJ2-1; the match to TRBD2 covers 11 bases. After removal of 1 base from V and 8 bases from J, the junction contained 10 bases not matched to a gene. There are 16 residues in the CDR3. Germline-derived CDR1 and CDR2 are DFQATT and SNEGSKA (reference sequence).

The chain is built from TRBV4-1 and TRBJ2-5, with 12 bases identical to TRBD2. J was trimmed by 4 bases and V by 3 bases; bases with no gene match: 6. CDR3 length: 16 residues. CDR1 is MGHRA and CDR2 is YSYEKL in the germline V gene. The CDR3 bases are TGCGCCAGCAGCCACTCCGGGACTAGCGGGTTAGAGACCCAGTACTTC. As protein: CASSHSGTSGLETQYF.

In this sample, this clonotype turned up many times. The chain couples TRBV10-3 to TRBJ2-5, with 9 nucleotides matching TRBD1. There are 14 residues in the CDR3. Germline CDR1 and CDR2: ENHRY and SYGVKD. The J segment lost 5 bases and the V segment lost 4 bases, leaving 5 bases of the junction unmatched. The CDR3 DNA reads TGTGCCATCAGTGGGACGACAGGGGGGGAGACCCAGTACTTC. Its protein is CAISGTTGGETQYF.

This chain joins TRBV29-1 and TRBJ2-2; TRBD1 might be the D (6 bases). Germline CDR1 reads SQVTM; CDR2 reads ANQGSEA. V was cut by 2 bases and J by 4 bases, with 11 bases left in between. The CDR3 has 14 amino acids. CDR3 residues: CSVEMGHFTGELFF. DNA of the CDR3: TGCAGCGTTGAAATGGGACATTTCACCGGGGAGCTGTTTTTT.

The chain recombines TRBV29-1 with TRBJ2-7, with 8 positions matching TRBD2. Germline V lookup: CDR1 SQVTM, CDR2 ANQGSEA. Losses at the gene ends were 4 bases for V and 5 bases for J; bases not matched to a gene: 7. This CDR3 has 13 amino acids. The CDR3 nucleotides read TGCAGCGTTGGAGTAGCGGGGTACAACGAGCAGTACTTC. Its protein product is CSVGVAGYNEQYF.

The table lists this clonotype with a few counts. J is TRBJ1-1 and V is TRBV29-1; D gene uncertain. From germline, CDR1 is SQVTM and CDR2 ANQGSEA. V shed 1 base and J shed 6 bases, with 12 bases lying between them. The length of the CDR3 is 13 residues. This CDR3 reads CSVEGGEFAEAFF. CDR3 nucleotide sequence: TGCAGCGTTGAAGGGGGTGAGTTCGCTGAAGCTTTCTTT.

In this sample, this clonotype turned up many times. This chain's CDR3 is CASSYLRGYNEQFF. In DNA form, the CDR3 reads TGTGCCAGCAGTTACCTCAGAGGCTACAATGAGCAGTTCTTC. This chain joins TRBV6-5 and TRBJ2-1, with unresolved D. Trimming shortened V by 2 bases and J by 3 bases, and 8 bases separated the two germline ends. The germline V gene encodes CDR1 MNHEY and CDR2 SVGAGI. The CDR3 runs to 14 residues.

The chain combines TRBV6-1 with TRBJ2-2; the D is unclear. Trimming took off 6 bases at V and 2 bases at J, with 10 bases between the two ends. The CDR3 contains 14 residues. Looked up from germline, CDR1 is MNHNS and CDR2 is SASEGT. The CDR3 region is CASRIRTNTGELFF. The CDR3 bases are TGTGCCAGCAGGATCAGAACTAACACCGGGGAGCTGTTTTTT.

CDR3 region: CASSIKGQSYGYTF. CDR3 nucleotide sequence: TGTGCCAGTAGTATAAAAGGACAGAGCTATGGCTACACCTTC. The gene calls are TRBV19 and TRBJ1-2, with a tentative D call TRBD1 (6 bases). This CDR3 spans 14 amino acids. Germline loops: CDR1 LNHDA, CDR2 SQIVND (reference sequence). The V and J ends lost 2 bases and 4 bases respectively, with 11 bases between them.

This clonotype turned up a few times. The chain has TRBV2 and TRBJ2-7; D unclear. The CDR3 totals 13 residues. V was shortened by 4 bases and J by 4 bases, with 11 bases between the two germline ends. Per the germline V gene, CDR1 is SNHLY and CDR2 is FYNNEI. CDR3 in amino acids: CASSGPEEYEQYF. DNA of the CDR3: TGTGCCAGCAGTGGACCTGAGGAGTACGAGCAGTACTTC. The whole variable domain, filled in from reference TRBV2 and TRBJ2-7, reads EPEVTQTPSHQVTQMGQEVILRCVPISNHLYFYWYRQILGQKVEFLVSFYNNEISEKSEIFDDQFSVERPDGSNFTLKIRSTKLEDSAMYFCASSGPEEYEQYFGPGTRLTVT.

This clonotype showed up just a few times. The V gene is TRBV5-1, the J gene TRBJ1-1; 8 bases line up with TRBD1. The CDR3 runs to 14 residues. V lost 1 base to trimming and J lost 6 bases; unmatched junction nucleotides: 5. In germline, CDR1 is SGHRS, CDR2 YFSETQ. CDR3 bases: TGCGCCAGCAGCTTGACGGGACAGGACTCTGAAGCTTTCTTT. It specifies CASSLTGQDSEAFF.

The genes are TRBV20-1 and TRBJ1-1; D ambiguous. The CDR3 runs 8 residues. With 7 bases removed from V and 11 bases from J, the gap between germline ends came to 8 bases. Per the germline V gene, CDR1 is DFQATT and CDR2 is SNEGSKA (reference sequence). DNA for the CDR3: TGCAGTGTTGACAAGGCTTTCTTT. It is translated as CSVDKAFF.

V and J are TRBV28 and TRBJ2-1, with D tentatively TRBD1 or TRBD2 (5 bases each). The germline CDR1 and CDR2 sequences are MDHEN and SYDVKM. This CDR3 spans 12 amino acids. Between the trimmed V and J ends, which lost 3 bases and 15 bases, there was a span of 15 bases. CDR3 sequence (DNA): TGTGCCAGCAGTTTCCGGACCGGGACCCCGTTCTTC. The encoded protein is CASSFRTGTPFF.

This clonotype showed up many times. The V gene is TRBV6-2 or TRBV6-3, the J gene TRBJ2-1; TRBD2 aligns across 10 bases. The V gene's germline CDR1 is MNHEY and CDR2 SVGEGT. This CDR3 is 17 amino acids long. V lost 6 bases and J lost 4; bases outside the gene matches: 12. The CDR3 region has the DNA TGTGCCAGCAGCCCTATCCCGACTAGCGGGCCGTACAATGAGCAGTTCTTC. Protein: CASSPIPTSGPYNEQFF.

This clonotype was seen many times. The rearrangement joins TRBV7-2 to TRBJ1-2; D is perhaps TRBD1 (6 bases). V gave up 2 bases and J gave up 2 bases, with 12 bases separating them. The CDR3 covers 15 residues. Germline assignment: CDR1 SGHTA and CDR2 FQGNSA. The CDR3 nucleotides are TGTGCCAGCAGCTTATGGTACAGGGAGAACTATGGCTACACCTTC. The encoded protein is CASSLWYRENYGYTF.

This chain connects TRBV7-9 to TRBJ1-4; 7 positions agree with TRBD1. Per germline, CDR1 SEHNR and CDR2 FQNEAQ (reference sequence). The CDR3 contains 15 residues. The V and J ends lost 5 bases and 5 bases, in that order; junction bases with no gene match: 8. CDR3 bases: TGTGCCAGCAGCCGGCGGGTGACAGGGAATGAAAAACTGTTTTTT. Its translation: CASSRRVTGNEKLFF. The entire variable domain, with the rest obtained from reference TRBV7-9 and TRBJ1-4, is as follows: DTGVSQNPRHKITKRGQNVTFRCDPISEHNRLYWYRQTLGQGPEFLTYFQNEAQLEKSRLLSDRFSAERPKGSFSTLEIQRTEQGDSAMYLCASSRRVTGNEKLFFGSGTQLSVL.

The sample holds a few counts of this clonotype. The chain has TRBV3-1 and TRBJ2-2; D unresolved. The CDR3 extends over 14 amino acids. Per the germline V gene, CDR1 is LGHDT and CDR2 is YNNKEL (reference sequence). Trimming pared 4 bases from V and 2 bases from J, leaving 8 bases between. The CDR3 sequence is CASSPLENTGELFF. Here the CDR3 DNA reads TGTGCCAGCAGCCCTCTAGAAAACACCGGGGAGCTGTTTTTT.